The 22 T cell receptor beta chains in this list originate from one sample, sequenced in a study of blood T cells in healthy people across ages. The authors ran a second PCR of about 7 to 11 cycles using a sample-barcoded 5' primer and a J-beta primer mix. TCRdb recomputed calls from the 5' RACE reads with MiXCR, one row per CDR3 protein. The sample consists of approximately 1.5 million distinct CDR3 sequences, about 31% of them appearing once. Material for sequencing was blood. The receptor set was obtained from a woman younger than 45 in good health.

This clonotype has only a few counts. The rearrangement uses TRBV2 and TRBJ2-1, with TRBD2 matching over 12 bases. V lost 7 bases to trimming and J lost 10 bases; unmatched junction nucleotides: 5. CDR1 and CDR2 (germline): SNHLY, FYNNEI. This CDR3 spans 13 amino acids. The CDR3 is CASTGLAGQEQFF. The CDR3 region has the DNA TGTGCCAGCACGGGACTAGCGGGCCAGGAGCAGTTCTTC.

This chain links TRBV28 with TRBJ1-2, with D perhaps TRBD1 (6 bases). Trimming took 4 bases from V and 7 from J, leaving 19 bases between them. Germline V CDR1 and CDR2: MDHEN, SYDVKM. This CDR3 has 15 residues. Here the CDR3 DNA reads TGTGCCAGCAGTTCGCGATACAGGGAGAGAGTTGGCTACACCTTC. Its translation: CASSSRYRERVGYTF.

The rearrangement links TRBV10-2 to TRBJ1-5, with 10 nucleotides matching TRBD1. Germline V gene sequence: CDR1 WSHSY, CDR2 SAAADI. J gave up 1 base and V 8 bases, and 5 bases lay outside the gene matches. The CDR3 is 15 residues long. This CDR3 reads CASGGGQGSNQPQHF. The CDR3 nucleotides are TGCGCCAGCGGGGGGGGACAGGGGAGCAATCAGCCCCAGCATTTT.

In this sample, this clonotype turned up many times. The chain has TRBV3-1 and TRBJ2-5, with no clear D. The CDR3 is 13 residues long. Trimming took off 1 base at V and 5 bases at J, with 8 bases between the two ends. CDR1 LGHDT and CDR2 YNNKEL come from the germline V gene (reference sequence). In nucleotides, the CDR3 is TGTGCCAGCAGCCAAGGGGGATGGGAGACCCAGTACTTC. This encodes CASSQGGWETQYF.

This clonotype came up a few times. The chain joins TRBV7-8 to TRBJ2-3, with 11 bases identical to TRBD2. CDR1 is SGHVS, CDR2 FQNEAQ, per germline. V lost 5 bases, J lost 7 bases, and 8 bases stayed unmatched. The CDR3 extends over 15 amino acids. The CDR3 reads CASSATSGRVHTQYF. The CDR3 DNA reads as TGTGCCAGCAGCGCCACTAGCGGGAGAGTTCATACGCAGTATTTT.

There are many counts of this clonotype. This chain uses TRBV4-2 with TRBJ2-5, with D unresolved. The germline V gene encodes CDR1 LGHNA and CDR2 YNFKEQ. V was shortened by 0 bases and J by 2 bases, with 7 bases between the two germline ends. This CDR3 comprises 14 residues. Here the CDR3 reads CASSQEPGQETQYF. The CDR3 region has the DNA TGTGCCAGCAGCCAAGAACCCGGACAAGAGACCCAGTACTTC.

This clonotype was detected only once. The chain joins TRBV20-1 to TRBJ1-5, with D hard to call. Deletions cut 1 base from V and 4 bases from J, with 11 bases between. The CDR3 totals 14 residues. CDR1 and CDR2 (germline): DFQATT, SNEGSKA (reference sequence). CDR3 bases: TGCAGTGCTAGAGGGGTTAAGGCTAATCAGCCCCAGCATTTT. Encoded protein: CSARGVKANQPQHF.

This clonotype has ten or more counts. The V call is TRBV12-3 or TRBV12-4, the J call TRBJ1-2; a possible D gene is TRBD1 (5 bases). The CDR3 runs 13 residues. Trimming cost V 3 bases and J 4 bases, with 9 bases left between them. The CDR3 sequence is CASSLGQTYGYTF. The CDR3 DNA follows: TGTGCCAGCAGTTTGGGGCAGACCTATGGCTACACCTTC.

V usage is TRBV5-1 and J usage is TRBJ2-1; 9 nucleotides match TRBD2. Germline CDR1 is SGHRS and CDR2 is YFSETQ. This CDR3 contains 15 residues. Trimming took 6 bases from V and 5 from J; bases not matched to a gene: 9. CDR3 protein: CASTSEVAGDNEQFF. Here the CDR3 DNA reads TGCGCCAGCACCTCGGAGGTAGCGGGAGACAATGAGCAGTTCTTC.

V gene TRBV10-3 combines with J gene TRBJ1-4; D is unresolved. Deletions cut 4 bases from V and 6 bases from J, with 12 bases between. The CDR3 spans 14 residues. Germline lookup yields CDR1 ENHRY and CDR2 SYGVKD. CDR3 in amino acids: CAISAYGSDEKLFF. In DNA, the CDR3 is TGTGCCATCAGTGCCTATGGCTCCGATGAAAAACTGTTTTTT.

The J gene is TRBJ2-7, the V gene TRBV9; 10 bases align to TRBD2. V gave up 1 base and J gave up 0 bases; unmatched junction bases: 4. Germline V gene lookup returns CDR1 SGDLS and CDR2 YYNGEE. This CDR3 is 16 amino acids long. The CDR3 here is CASSVKAGGGSYEQYF. The CDR3 bases are TGTGCCAGCAGCGTAAAAGCGGGAGGGGGCTCCTACGAGCAGTACTTC.

This clonotype was picked up a small number of times. The gene calls are TRBV29-1 and TRBJ1-1; no clear D gene. CDR3 length equals 16 residues. Trimming left V 5 bases short and J 0 bases short, with 19 bases between. Germline V gives CDR1 SQVTM, CDR2 ANQGSEA. The CDR3 DNA sequence: TGCAGCGTTTCCACAACCCGGACCACCATGAACACTGAAGCTTTCTTT. This translates into CSVSTTRTTMNTEAFF.

The chain links TRBV7-9 to TRBJ2-7; 10 bases map to TRBD2. The CDR3 extends over 16 amino acids. CDR1 is SEHNR, CDR2 FQNEAQ, per germline (reference sequence). V lost 8 bases, J lost 5 bases, and 15 bases stayed unmatched. The CDR3 loop is CASPLPGLARLNEQYF. In DNA, the CDR3 is TGTGCCAGCCCCCTCCCGGGACTAGCGAGACTCAACGAGCAGTACTTC. The full variable domain, rest sourced from reference TRBV7-9 and TRBJ2-7, is DTGVSQNPRHKITKRGQNVTFRCDPISEHNRLYWYRQTLGQGPEFLTYFQNEAQLEKSRLLSDRFSAERPKGSFSTLEIQRTEQGDSAMYLCASPLPGLARLNEQYFGPGTRLTVT.

This chain connects TRBV7-9 to TRBJ2-1; D possibly corresponds to TRBD1 (6 bases). Germline lookup yields CDR1 SEHNR and CDR2 FQNEAQ (reference sequence). The CDR3 runs 16 residues. Trimming pared 4 bases from V and 7 bases from J, leaving 20 bases between. The CDR3 spells CASSYRYPGAGNEQFF. In nucleotides, the CDR3 is TGTGCCAGCAGCTACCGGTACCCAGGGGCTGGGAATGAGCAGTTCTTC. The variable domain in full, with the rest retrieved from reference TRBV7-9 and TRBJ2-1, is DTGVSQNPRHKITKRGQNVTFRCDPISEHNRLYWYRQTLGQGPEFLTYFQNEAQLEKSRLLSDRFSAERPKGSFSTLEIQRTEQGDSAMYLCASSYRYPGAGNEQFFGPGTRLTVL.

The rearrangement uses TRBV27 and TRBJ1-4; TRBD1 matches 10 bases. CDR3 length: 15 residues. The V gene's germline CDR1 is MNHEY and CDR2 SMNVEV (reference sequence). V shed 5 bases, J shed 7 bases, and the junction held 7 bases outside the gene matches. For the CDR3, the DNA is TGTGCCAGCAGTCTCCTGACAGGGGGCCGTGAAAAACTGTTTTTT. It translates to CASSLLTGGREKLFF. The variable domain in full, with the rest retrieved from reference TRBV27 and TRBJ1-4, is EAQVTQNPRYLITVTGKKLTVTCSQNMNHEYMSWYRQDPGLGLRQIYYSMNVEVTDKGDVPEGYKVSRKEKRNFPLILESPSPNQTSLYFCASSLLTGGREKLFFGSGTQLSVL.

The chain combines TRBV20-1 with TRBJ2-3, with unresolved D. This CDR3 comprises 14 residues. Germline V gene sequence: CDR1 DFQATT, CDR2 SNEGSKA (reference sequence). The V end lost 6 bases, the J end lost 4 bases, and 17 bases lay between the germline ends. DNA of the CDR3: TGCAGTGCCCGGAGACTGGCCGGTCCAGATACGCAGTATTTT. Amino acid sequence: CSARRLAGPDTQYF.

This sequence joins TRBV11-3 and TRBJ2-7, with 10 positions matching TRBD2. Germline CDR1 is SGHNT and CDR2 is YENEEA. Trimming at V came to 0 bases and at J to 5 bases, leaving 4 bases not matched to a gene. The CDR3 extends over 15 amino acids. This chain's CDR3 is CASSLESSGSHEQYF. CDR3 in DNA: TGTGCCAGCAGCTTAGAGTCTAGCGGGAGCCACGAGCAGTACTTC.

The J gene is TRBJ2-3, the V gene TRBV4-2; 10 nucleotides agree with TRBD2. The CDR3 has 18 amino acids. Trimming removed 0 bases from V and 2 bases from J; junction bases left unmatched: 8. The germline gives CDR1 LGHNA, CDR2 YNFKEQ. The DNA of the CDR3 is TGTGCCAGCAGCCAAGAAATGGCTAGCGGGGGTCTCACAGATACGCAGTATTTT. It yields the protein CASSQEMASGGLTDTQYF.

This clonotype was observed a few times. The chain carries TRBV2 and TRBJ2-1, with TRBD2 matching over 16 bases. CDR3 length equals 22 residues. Germline V gene lookup returns CDR1 SNHLY and CDR2 FYNNEI. V dropped 5 bases and J dropped 0; count of bases not matched to a gene: 16. The CDR3 DNA is TGTGCCAGCAGTCGTCGGGGACTAGCGGGAGGGCCGGTAATTTACTCCTACAATGAGCAGTTCTTC. Protein product: CASSRRGLAGGPVIYSYNEQFF.

V gene TRBV15 combines with J gene TRBJ2-5; 7 bases align to TRBD2. After removal of 0 bases from V and 2 bases from J, the junction contained 3 bases not matched to a gene. The CDR3 spans 15 residues. Germline lookup yields CDR1 LNHNV and CDR2 YYDKDF (reference sequence). The CDR3 is CATSREGLTQETQYF. The CDR3 nucleotides are TGTGCCACCAGCAGAGAGGGACTAACTCAAGAGACCCAGTACTTC.

The chain uses TRBV5-1 and TRBJ2-7, with a tentative D call TRBD1 (5 bases). Trimming cost V 1 base and J 0 bases, with 11 bases left between them. There are 15 residues in the CDR3. Germline CDR1 reads SGHRS; CDR2 reads YFSETQ. CDR3 DNA sequence: TGCGCCAGCAGCTTGACACCGGACAACTCCTACGAGCAGTACTTC. Its translation: CASSLTPDNSYEQYF.

The rearrangement links TRBV4-1 to TRBJ1-5, with 9 bases identical to TRBD1. The CDR3 is 15 residues long. J gave up 7 bases and V 3 bases, and 7 bases lay outside the gene matches. Germline CDR1 reads MGHRA; CDR2 reads YSYEKL. The CDR3 bases are TGCGCCAGCAGCCAGACCGGGACAGGGATACAGCCCCAGCATTTT. It translates to CASSQTGTGIQPQHF.